This note documents a single T cell receptor beta chain sequence. This entry is derived from a study of T cell repertoires in cytomegalovirus infection. Study summary: Based on public TCR beta signatures, there were indications of CMV infection and of a matching HLA type.

TCRdb independently ran MiXCR on the reads; one entry per CDR3 protein. The sample records more than 650,000 distinct CDR3 sequences, under 40% being singletons. The source is a human donor in good health (CMV status not recorded). Some clones in this sample may be carry-over from other donors' samples. Sequenced: PBMCs.

The CDR3 loop reads CAISDITTSVSYNEQFF. As DNA, the CDR3 is TGTGCCATCAGTGACATTACAACTAGCGTCTCCTACAATGAGCAGTTCTTC. The V gene is TRBV10-3, the J gene TRBJ2-1; 7 nucleotides line up with TRBD2. V was pared by 3 bases and J by 0 bases, with 8 bases of the junction left unmatched. This CDR3 region has 17 residues. In germline, CDR1 is ENHRY, CDR2 SYGVKD.